This T cell receptor beta chain was profiled in a study of T cell responses to AZD1222 COVID-19 vaccine. Study background: Analyses pooled second doses at about 4 or about 12 weeks.

Profiling relied on immunoSEQ multiplex PCR, and the TCRdb table lists in-frame clones only, not all of them. The sample carries roughly 140,000 clones, 75% to 95% recorded once. The germline gives CDR1 MNHEY, CDR2 SMNVEV (reference sequence). The CDR3 extends over 13 amino acids. Trimming cost V 10 bases and J 0 bases, with 9 bases left between them. Material: peripheral blood, obtained on day 0 of AZD1222 vaccination. The TCR originated in an adult in good health. The chain recombines TRBV27 with TRBJ1-4; D gene unclear. CDR3 in amino acids: CATMGATNEKLFF. For the CDR3, the DNA is TGTGCCACCATGGGCGCAACTAATGAAAAACTGTTTTTT.